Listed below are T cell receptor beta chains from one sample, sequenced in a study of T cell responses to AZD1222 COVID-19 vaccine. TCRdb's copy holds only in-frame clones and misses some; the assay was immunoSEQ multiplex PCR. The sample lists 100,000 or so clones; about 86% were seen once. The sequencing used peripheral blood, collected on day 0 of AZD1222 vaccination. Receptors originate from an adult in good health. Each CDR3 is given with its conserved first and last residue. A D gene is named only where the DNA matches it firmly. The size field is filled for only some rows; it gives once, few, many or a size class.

DNA: TGTGCCAGCACACTAGCGGGGGGGCAGTACAATGAGCAGTTCTTC
CDR3: CASTLAGGQYNEQFF
size: .
J: TRBJ2-1
V: TRBV2
D: TRBD2

DNA: TGTGCCAGCAGCTTAGCTTTAGGACAGTTTCACTATGGCTACACCTTC
CDR3: CASSLALGQFHYGYTF
size: .
J: TRBJ1-2
V: TRBV7-9
D: .

DNA: TGTGCCAGCAGCGGTACAAATACTGAAGCTTTCTTT
CDR3: CASSGTNTEAFF
size: few
J: TRBJ1-1
V: TRBV13
D: .

DNA: TGTGCCAGCAGCTTAGGGTCGGCCCAGAACACTGAAGCTTTCTTT
CDR3: CASSLGSAQNTEAFF
size: few
J: TRBJ1-1
V: TRBV7-9
D: .

DNA: TGTGCCAGCAACGACTGGGGGTCGAACACCGGGGAGCTGTTTTTT
CDR3: CASNDWGSNTGELFF
size: .
J: TRBJ2-2
V: TRBV7-9
D: .

DNA: TGTGCCAGCAGCCCCTCGGTGGCAGGAGACTATGGCTACACCTTC
CDR3: CASSPSVAGDYGYTF
size: .
J: TRBJ1-2
V: TRBV7-2
D: .

DNA: TGTGCCAGCTCACCTAATACTAGCGGACAAGAGACCCAGTACTTC
CDR3: CASSPNTSGQETQYF
size: .
J: TRBJ2-5
V: TRBV18
D: TRBD2

DNA: TGTGCCAGTAGCCCGACAGGGTACAGCACCGGGGAGCTGTTTTTT
CDR3: CASSPTGYSTGELFF
size: .
J: TRBJ2-2
V: TRBV19
D: TRBD1

DNA: TGTGCCAGCAGTTTCCAACAGGGGATCGATGAGCAGTTCTTC
CDR3: CASSFQQGIDEQFF
size: .
J: TRBJ2-1
V: TRBV27
D: TRBD1

DNA: TGTGCCAGCAGTCAGGGGTTCTACAATGAGCAGTTCTTC
CDR3: CASSQGFYNEQFF
size: .
J: TRBJ2-1
V: TRBV6-2/TRBV6-3
D: .

DNA: TGCGCCAGCTCGACAGGGTCCCAGGGGACCCAGTACTTC
CDR3: CASSTGSQGTQYF
size: few
J: TRBJ2-5
V: TRBV5-1
D: TRBD1

DNA: TGTGCCAGTAAGGTGAAGGCTGCGAACACTGAAGCTTTCTTT
CDR3: CASKVKAANTEAFF
size: .
J: TRBJ1-1
V: TRBV19
D: .

DNA: TGTGCCAGCAGTGATACCGCTAACGGGGGCTACACCTTC
CDR3: CASSDTANGGYTF
size: .
J: TRBJ1-2
V: TRBV2
D: .

DNA: TGTGCCAGCAGTGAAAATCGGCAGAACACTGAAGCTTTCTTT
CDR3: CASSENRQNTEAFF
size: .
J: TRBJ1-1
V: TRBV2
D: .

DNA: TGTGCCAGCAGCCCCTTCAGCCAGGTTGGGTATGGCTACACCTTC
CDR3: CASSPFSQVGYGYTF
size: few
J: TRBJ1-2
V: TRBV3-1/TRBV3-2
D: .

DNA: TGTGCCAGCAGTGCAACAACGGGCCCGAACACCGGGGAGCTGTTTTTT
CDR3: CASSATTGPNTGELFF
size: .
J: TRBJ2-2
V: TRBV2
D: .

DNA: TGTGCCAGCACCCCCGGACTCTCCTACGAGCAGTACTTC
CDR3: CASTPGLSYEQYF
size: .
J: TRBJ2-7
V: TRBV7-9
D: .

DNA: TGTGCCAGCAGCGTCGGGGCAGGGAGACAGGCTAATGAAAAACTGTTTTTT
CDR3: CASSVGAGRQANEKLFF
size: .
J: TRBJ1-4
V: TRBV5-4
D: .

DNA: TGTGCCAGAAGCTTGATAATAGCGACTAGCACAGATACGCAGTATTTT
CDR3: CARSLIIATSTDTQYF
size: .
J: TRBJ2-3
V: TRBV5-3
D: .

DNA: TGTGCCAGCAGCCAAGCCCGGGGGAGTCTCTACGAGCAGTACTTC
CDR3: CASSQARGSLYEQYF
size: .
J: TRBJ2-7
V: TRBV14
D: .

DNA: TGTGCCAGTAGACCTCAGGCGGGCGCCTATAATTCACCCCTCCACTTT
CDR3: CASRPQAGAYNSPLHF
size: .
J: TRBJ1-6
V: TRBV19
D: .

DNA: TGTGCCAGCAGCTTGGGGACTAGTAGCAATCAGCCCCAGCATTTT
CDR3: CASSLGTSSNQPQHF
size: .
J: TRBJ1-5
V: TRBV11-2
D: .

DNA: TGTGCCAGCAGCGTAGGAGGCGGGGGGGCATCTGATACGCAGTATTTT
CDR3: CASSVGGGGASDTQYF
size: .
J: TRBJ2-3
V: TRBV11-3
D: TRBD2

DNA: TGTGCCAGCAGCTTGGACTGGACCCGTCAAGAGACCCAGTACTTC
CDR3: CASSLDWTRQETQYF
size: once
J: TRBJ2-5
V: TRBV5-6
D: .

DNA: TGTGCCAGTAGTATAGGGGCACAGGTAGGGGCCAACGTCCTGACTTTC
CDR3: CASSIGAQVGANVLTF
size: .
J: TRBJ2-6
V: TRBV19
D: .

DNA: TGTGCCAGCAGTGGGGACACTCATCGTCATCAGCCCCAGCATTTT
CDR3: CASSGDTHRHQPQHF
size: once
J: TRBJ1-5
V: TRBV2
D: .

DNA: TGTGCCAGCTCTTCGGGACTCAACTCCTACAATGAGCAGTTCTTC
CDR3: CASSSGLNSYNEQFF
size: .
J: TRBJ2-1
V: TRBV21-1
D: .

DNA: TGTGCCAGCAGCTTAGAAACGGGACGCAATCAGCCCCAGCATTTT
CDR3: CASSLETGRNQPQHF
size: .
J: TRBJ1-5
V: TRBV7-2
D: .

DNA: TGTGCCAGCAGTTTCCCGGGACAGGGGGATGAAAAACTGTTTTTT
CDR3: CASSFPGQGDEKLFF
size: .
J: TRBJ1-4
V: TRBV28
D: TRBD1

DNA: TGCAGTGCTAGTAGGCTCAGGGACGAGCAGTACTTC
CDR3: CSASRLRDEQYF
size: .
J: TRBJ2-7
V: TRBV20-1
D: .

DNA: TGTGCCAGCAGCTTAACGGGGGCAGGGACCTACGAGCAGTACTTC
CDR3: CASSLTGAGTYEQYF
size: .
J: TRBJ2-7
V: TRBV7-3
D: .

DNA: TGTGCCAGCAGCCGGACTAGCGGGGGGGACTCATCCTACGAGCAGTACTTC
CDR3: CASSRTSGGDSSYEQYF
size: .
J: TRBJ2-7
V: TRBV4-2
D: TRBD2

DNA: TGTGCCAGCAGCTTCCCGGGGTTACAAGGGCAGTACTTC
CDR3: CASSFPGLQGQYF
size: .
J: TRBJ2-7
V: TRBV5-4
D: .

DNA: TGTGCCAGCAGTTTCACTTCTGGGGGGTCGGACTACACCTTC
CDR3: CASSFTSGGSDYTF
size: once
J: TRBJ1-2
V: TRBV25-1
D: .

DNA: TGTGCCAGCAGCTCGGGGACCGGGGAGCTGTTTTTT
CDR3: CASSSGTGELFF
size: .
J: TRBJ2-2
V: TRBV6-2/TRBV6-3
D: .

DNA: TGTGCCAGCAGTTGGGGACATCCGAGCTCCTACGAGCAGTACTTC
CDR3: CASSWGHPSSYEQYF
size: .
J: TRBJ2-7
V: TRBV27
D: .

DNA: TGCGCCAGCAGCGATCGCAGGGGGCGAAACACTGAAGCTTTCTTT
CDR3: CASSDRRGRNTEAFF
size: .
J: TRBJ1-1
V: TRBV4-3
D: TRBD1

DNA: TGTGCCAGCAGCTTAGGCCCCCCCGTTGAGGCAGATACGCAGTATTTT
CDR3: CASSLGPPVEADTQYF
size: .
J: TRBJ2-3
V: TRBV13
D: .

DNA: TGTGCCAGCAGCATCAGCGCGGTAAACTACGAGCAGTACTTC
CDR3: CASSISAVNYEQYF
size: few
J: TRBJ2-7
V: TRBV7-2
D: .

DNA: TGTGCCAGCAACGTGGACAGGGGCAACTATGGCTACACCTTC
CDR3: CASNVDRGNYGYTF
size: .
J: TRBJ1-2
V: TRBV6-5
D: TRBD1

DNA: TGTGCCAGCAGCTTAGTGACTAGCGGGTACAATGAGCAGTTCTTC
CDR3: CASSLVTSGYNEQFF
size: .
J: TRBJ2-1
V: TRBV11-3
D: TRBD2

DNA: TGTGCCAGCAGGGTAGATCAAGTGAACACTGAAGCTTTCTTT
CDR3: CASRVDQVNTEAFF
size: .
J: TRBJ1-1
V: TRBV5-4
D: .

DNA: TGCGCCAGCAGCCTGGGCGGGGGTTCTAGCGGCTACACCTTC
CDR3: CASSLGGGSSGYTF
size: medium-sized
J: TRBJ1-2
V: TRBV5-1
D: .

DNA: TGTGCCATCAGTGAGCGAGGGGCGAATGAAAAACTGTTTTTT
CDR3: CAISERGANEKLFF
size: .
J: TRBJ1-4
V: TRBV10-3
D: .

DNA: TGTGCCAGCAGCGAAGTCGGGGGCGGGGGCACAGATACGCAGTATTTT
CDR3: CASSEVGGGGTDTQYF
size: .
J: TRBJ2-3
V: TRBV9
D: .

DNA: TGCGCCAGCAGCTCCTACACCTCCTACGAGCAGTACTTC
CDR3: CASSSYTSYEQYF
size: .
J: TRBJ2-7
V: TRBV5-1
D: .

DNA: TGTGCCAGCAGGATGGGACAGGGGGCGAACACCATATATTTT
CDR3: CASRMGQGANTIYF
size: .
J: TRBJ1-3
V: TRBV6-4
D: TRBD1

DNA: TGTGCCAGCAGCTTCGGGGGTGGGGCCAACGGGGAGACCCAGTACTTC
CDR3: CASSFGGGANGETQYF
size: .
J: TRBJ2-5
V: TRBV7-9
D: .

DNA: TGTGCCAGCAGTTATTCCAGTGGGGCGCGGAATTCACCCCTCCACTTT
CDR3: CASSYSSGARNSPLHF
size: once
J: TRBJ1-6
V: TRBV6-6
D: .

DNA: TGTGCCAGCAGCCGTTACAATCAGCCCCAGCATTTT
CDR3: CASSRYNQPQHF
size: .
J: TRBJ1-5
V: TRBV2
D: .